This TCR beta chain emerged from a study of blood T cell repertoires in COVID-19. Germline CDR1 and CDR2: SGHTA and FQGNSA. Trimming removed 6 bases at V and 5 bases at J, with 16 bases between. This CDR3 has 15 residues. Profiled with immunoSEQ multiplex PCR; TCRdb holds only in-frame clones, not every one. The repertoire consists of about 87,000 clones, with about 85% occurring once and the leading ten covering 3%. The sequence came from an elderly woman with COVID-19, enrolled during active disease. The chain has TRBV7-2 and TRBJ2-2; a possible D gene is TRBD2 (6 bases). The sample was peripheral blood. The CDR3 reads CASRLQLGGTGELFF. Here the CDR3 DNA reads TGTGCCAGCAGACTACAGTTGGGGGGAACCGGGGAGCTGTTTTTT.